The entry that follows covers one T cell receptor beta chain sequence. Its antigen is unknown. This sample was included in a study of shared clonotypes between healthy human individuals. Study details: Donor ages ranged 18 to 49 years: a couple of women, a few men. Whole-study findings and limits: Large depth notwithstanding, sorted-subset sequencing proved incomplete by rarefaction.

Here immunoSEQ multiplex PCR was the method, and the copy in TCRdb shows in-frame clones only, minus some. The sample gives about 1.5 million clones, roughly 98% of which show up once; around 0.45% is in the top ten. Splitting of CD4+ cells produced CD45RA+ naive and CD45RA-negative memory subsets. V was pared by 6 bases and J by 4 bases, with 9 bases of the junction left unmatched. The CDR3 is 15 amino acids. Per the germline V gene, CDR1 is SGHTA and CDR2 is FQGNSA. The sample taken for sequencing was naive CD4+ T cells sorted from blood. The subset denotes: CD45RA+ positively selected. The sequence was obtained from a man younger than 45 in good health. This rearrangement joins TRBV7-2 to TRBJ1-5; 7 nucleotides align to TRBD1. CDR3 amino acids: CASSRQGGINQPQHF. CDR3 nucleotides: TGTGCCAGCAGTCGACAGGGAGGGATAAATCAGCCCCAGCATTTT.